The clone carrying this T cell receptor (beta chain) has a handful of counts. Antigen specificity is unknown. This CDR3 is built from 14 residues. The germline CDR1 and CDR2 sequences are DFQATT and SNEGSKA (reference sequence). With 6 bases removed from V and 0 bases from J, the gap between germline ends came to 14 bases. The sample originates from a study of T cell repertoires in cytomegalovirus infection. The study, taken as a whole, reports: The study identified carriers of CMV plus the relevant HLA from cumulative public TCR beta family frequency.

MiXCR was run by TCRdb on the reads, yielding one entry per CDR3 protein. The repertoire holds 450,000 to 600,000 distinct CDR3 sequences, more than 30% seen once, with about a sixth in the top ten. Sequencing used cultured PBMCs, obtained from culture after CMV antigen stimulation. The sequence derives from a human donor in good health (CMV status not recorded). Some clones in this sample may be carry-over from other donors' samples. The chain couples TRBV20-1 to TRBJ1-1; perhaps TRBD1 as D (6 bases). The CDR3 loop is CSAVKGQLNTEAFF. CDR3 DNA: TGCAGTGCCGTAAAGGGACAACTGAACACTGAAGCTTTCTTT.